This TCR beta chain was recovered during a study of response to subunit inactivated influenza vaccine. Regarding the study as a whole: Each seasonal influenza vaccination, the authors suggested, recruits few new T cells.

Using its own MiXCR run on the RT-PCR reads, TCRdb lists one record per CDR3 protein. The data show hundreds of thousands of distinct CDR3 sequences, 12% seen once. This clonotype was seen a handful of times. Its antigen is undetermined. V lost 0 bases to trimming and J lost 6 bases; unmatched junction nucleotides: 10. The germline V gene encodes CDR1 LGHNA and CDR2 YNFKEQ. The length of the CDR3 is 17 residues. The TCR sequence derives from a man aged 50-60 years who received an inactivated influenza vaccine. The chain links TRBV4-2 to TRBJ2-2, with TRBD1 identical over 7 bases. Material: non-naive T cells sorted from PBMCs, obtained 14 to 15 days before vaccination. CDR3 nucleotide sequence: TGTGCCAGCAGCCAAGATATAGCAGGGGGTAGGGCCGGGGAGCTGTTTTTT. It is translated as CASSQDIAGGRAGELFF.